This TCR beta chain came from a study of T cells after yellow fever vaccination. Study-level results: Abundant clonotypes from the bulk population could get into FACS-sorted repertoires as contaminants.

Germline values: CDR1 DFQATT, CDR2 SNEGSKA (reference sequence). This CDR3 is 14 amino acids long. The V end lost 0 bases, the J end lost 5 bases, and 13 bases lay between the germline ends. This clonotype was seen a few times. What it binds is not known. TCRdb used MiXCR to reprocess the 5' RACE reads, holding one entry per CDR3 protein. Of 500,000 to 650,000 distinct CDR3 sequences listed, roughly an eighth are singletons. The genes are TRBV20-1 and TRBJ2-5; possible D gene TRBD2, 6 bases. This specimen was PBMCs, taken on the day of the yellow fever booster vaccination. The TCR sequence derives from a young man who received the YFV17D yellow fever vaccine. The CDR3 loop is CSARDGAGFETQYF. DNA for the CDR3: TGCAGTGCTAGAGATGGGGCGGGATTCGAGACCCAGTACTTC.